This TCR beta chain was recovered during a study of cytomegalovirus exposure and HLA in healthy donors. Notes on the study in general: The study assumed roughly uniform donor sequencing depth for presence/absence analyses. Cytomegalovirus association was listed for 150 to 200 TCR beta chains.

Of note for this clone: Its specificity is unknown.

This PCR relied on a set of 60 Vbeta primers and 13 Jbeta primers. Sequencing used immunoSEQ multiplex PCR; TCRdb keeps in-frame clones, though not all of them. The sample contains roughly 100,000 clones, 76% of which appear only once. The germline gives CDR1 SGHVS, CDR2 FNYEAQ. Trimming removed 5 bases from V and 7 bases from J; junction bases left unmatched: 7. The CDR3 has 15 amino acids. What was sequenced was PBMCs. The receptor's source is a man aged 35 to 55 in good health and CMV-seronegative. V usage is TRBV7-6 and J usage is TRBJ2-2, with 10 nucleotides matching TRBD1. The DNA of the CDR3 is TGTGCCAGCAGCCCAGACAGGGGGCGAGGCGGGGAGCTGTTTTTT. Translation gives CASSPDRGRGGELFF.